The clone carrying this T cell receptor (beta chain) was seen once. What it binds is unknown. The CDR3 is made up of 16 amino acids. V was clipped by 0 bases and J by 5 bases, with 14 bases between them. Germline V gene data show CDR1 as LNHDA and CDR2 as SQIVND (reference sequence). These data originate in a study of shared clonotypes between healthy human individuals. The overall study: The study used three CD4 naive, three CD4 memory, two CD8 naive and one CD8 memory plate per donor.

Assay execution took place at the deep level. Original handling: Junction-only immunoSEQ data arrived without quality scores, meaning filtering differed. Profiling relied on immunoSEQ multiplex PCR, and the TCRdb table lists in-frame clones only, not all of them. Clonal size and the V and J genes are those of that table, whereas D and trimming came from the DNA. Of 2 million or so clones listed, around 95% are singletons. General study results and limits: Larger estimated richness was generally seen in naive subsets than in memory subsets.

The TCR was taken from a man between 18 and 35 years old in good health. The material sequenced was naive CD4+ T cells sorted from blood. Subset given: CD45RA+ positively selected. V is TRBV19 and J is TRBJ2-1; D is perhaps TRBD2 (5 bases). CDR3 coding DNA: TGTGCCAGTAGTATAGATAACTCGGGATTAAACAATGAGCAGTTCTTC. This sequence encodes CASSIDNSGLNNEQFF.